Below, 3 T cell receptor beta chains from the same sample are listed, as sequenced in a study of blood T cell repertoires in COVID-19. TCRdb's table, derived via immunoSEQ multiplex PCR, lists solely in-frame clones and lacks some. The repertoire holds fewer than 75,000 clones, around 84% seen once, with roughly 6.9% in the top ten. The sample consisted of peripheral blood. The receptors derive from a man aged 45-65 years with active COVID-19.

V and J are TRBV4-1 and TRBJ2-5, with TRBD2 identical over 11 bases. Unmatched junction bases numbered 10, after V lost 4 bases and J lost 3 bases. Germline CDR1 reads MGHRA; CDR2 reads YSYEKL. The CDR3 totals 17 residues. CDR3 bases: TGCGCCAGCAGCCCTACCCTAGCGGGAGGTGGGGAAGAGACCCAGTACTTC. This codes for CASSPTLAGGGEETQYF.

The V call is TRBV12-5, the J call TRBJ1-1, with a tentative D call TRBD1 (5 bases). Germline loops: CDR1 LGHNT, CDR2 FRNRAP. The CDR3 has 15 residues. Between the trimmed V and J ends, which lost 5 bases and 5 bases, there was a span of 18 bases. DNA for the CDR3: TGTGCTAGTGGTCCAAGCAGGGCTTGGAGTACTGAAGCTTTCTTT. Protein sequence: CASGPSRAWSTEAFF. Looking up the rest from reference TRBV12-5 and TRBJ1-1 gives the full variable domain: DARVTQTPRHKVTEMGQEVTMRCQPILGHNTVFWYRQTMMQGLELLAYFRNRAPLDDSGMPKDRFSAEMPDATLATLKIQPSEPRDSAVYFCASGPSRAWSTEAFFGQGTRLTVV.

V gene TRBV19 combines with J gene TRBJ2-1, with TRBD2 identical over 12 bases. CDR3 length: 20 amino acids. Germline V gene lookup returns CDR1 LNHDA and CDR2 SQIVND (reference sequence). J gave up 1 base and V 3 bases, and 13 bases lay outside the gene matches. Written as DNA, the CDR3 is TGTGCCAGTAGTATTTTCGCCCTGACTAGCGGGAGTACATCCTACAATGAGCAGTTCTTC. This gives the protein CASSIFALTSGSTSYNEQFF.